The 10 T cell receptor beta chains in this list originate from one sample, sequenced in a study of glioma-infiltrating T cells after dendritic cell vaccination. Using immunoSEQ multiplex PCR, the repertoire was profiled, and TCRdb retains in-frame clones only, with some absent. This sample has tens of thousands of clones, with under 90% found just once. This specimen consisted of blood, obtained before dendritic cell vaccination. The source of these receptors is a human donor with glioblastoma.

This chain connects TRBV11-2 to TRBJ1-5, with 9 bases fitting TRBD1. Per germline, CDR1 SGHAT and CDR2 FQNNGV. CDR3 size: 15 residues. The ends lost 2 bases at V and 6 bases at J; junction bases unmatched: 5. The CDR3: CASSLTGGASQPQHF. The CDR3 DNA is TGTGCCAGCAGCTTAACAGGGGGCGCGAGTCAGCCCCAGCATTTT. Filled out from reference TRBV11-2 and TRBJ1-5, the complete variable domain reads EAGVAQSPRYKIIEKRQSVAFWCNPISGHATLYWYQQILGQGPKLLIQFQNNGVVDDSQLPKDRFSAERLKGVDSTLKIQPAKLEDSAVYLCASSLTGGASQPQHFGDGTRLSIL.

The rearrangement joins TRBV7-8 to TRBJ2-7, with a possible D match to TRBD2 (6 bases). The CDR3 runs 15 residues. Germline CDR1 and CDR2: SGHVS and FQNEAQ. V was clipped by 4 bases and J by 0 bases, with 13 bases between them. CDR3 DNA: TGTGCCAGCAGCTCCGCGGAGGGGAGCTCCTACGAGCAGTACTTC. Translated: CASSSAEGSSYEQYF.

This sequence joins TRBV28 and TRBJ2-1; weak D call: TRBD1 (6 bases). The CDR3 contains 16 residues. The germline CDR1 and CDR2 sequences are MDHEN and SYDVKM. The V gene lost 7 bases and the J gene lost 7 bases, with 23 bases spanning the gap. Written as DNA, the CDR3 is TGTGCCAGCACCCCGGCAGCCCGAGGCCAGGGGAATGAGCAGTTCTTC. Translating gives CASTPAARGQGNEQFF. Filled out from reference TRBV28 and TRBJ2-1, the complete variable domain reads DVKVTQSSRYLVKRTGEKVFLECVQDMDHENMFWYRQDPGLGLRLIYFSYDVKMKEKGDIPEGYSVSREKKERFSLILESASTNQTSMYLCASTPAARGQGNEQFFGPGTRLTVL.

This chain connects TRBV18 to TRBJ2-7; 9 bases are shared with TRBD2. The CDR3 covers 17 residues. V was clipped by 4 bases and J by 0 bases; unmatched bases: 10. CDR1 KGHSH and CDR2 LQKENI come from the germline V gene. CDR3 residues: CASSRGRREGSSYEQYF. The CDR3 region has the DNA TGTGCCAGCTCACGAGGTAGGCGGGAGGGATCCTCCTACGAGCAGTACTTC.

The chain couples TRBV5-1 to TRBJ2-2; 7 nucleotides match TRBD2. J was trimmed by 0 bases and V by 0 bases; bases with no gene match: 2. CDR1 is SGHRS, CDR2 YFSETQ, per germline. CDR3 length: 16 residues. CDR3 in DNA: TGCGCCAGCAGCTTGGGTAGCGGGCCGAACACCGGGGAGCTGTTTTTT. Translated: CASSLGSGPNTGELFF. Using reference TRBV5-1 and TRBJ2-2 for the parts outside the CDR3, the full variable domain is KAGVTQTPRYLIKTRGQQVTLSCSPISGHRSVSWYQQTPGQGLQFLFEYFSETQRNKGNFPGRFSGRQFSNSRSEMNVSTLELGDSALYLCASSLGSGPNTGELFFGEGSRLTVL.

This chain connects TRBV11-3 to TRBJ1-2, with D possibly being TRBD1 (5 bases). Deletions cut 1 base from V and 4 bases from J, with 19 bases between. Germline assignment: CDR1 SGHNT and CDR2 YENEEA. This CDR3 is built from 17 residues. CDR3 sequence reads: CASSLVPRGKEGYGYTF. CDR3 DNA: TGTGCCAGCAGCTTAGTTCCAAGGGGCAAGGAAGGCTATGGCTACACCTTC.

This clone came up a few times. V usage is TRBV5-4 and J usage is TRBJ1-1; D perhaps matches TRBD1 (5 bases). V lost 5 bases and J lost 0, with 11 bases in between. Germline-derived CDR1 and CDR2 are SGHNT and YYREEE (reference sequence). The length of the CDR3 is 14 residues. This chain's CDR3 is CASRGDSMNTEAFF. CDR3 DNA: TGTGCCAGCAGGGGGGACTCTATGAACACTGAAGCTTTCTTT.

This sequence joins TRBV7-8 and TRBJ2-7, with 8 bases lining up with TRBD2. The length of the CDR3 is 16 residues. Unmatched junction bases numbered 11, after V lost 0 bases and J lost 7 bases. Germline V gene sequence: CDR1 SGHVS, CDR2 FQNEAQ. In DNA form, the CDR3 reads TGTGCCAGCAGCTTAGCGGTACTAGCGGTGGTCGTGGAGCAGTACTTC. Translation: CASSLAVLAVVVEQYF.

This sequence joins TRBV6-5 and TRBJ2-1; D is possibly TRBD2 (5 bases). The CDR3 runs 15 residues. CDR1 and CDR2 from the germline V gene are MNHEY and SVGAGI. V was cut by 3 bases and J by 5 bases, with 14 bases left in between. In DNA form, the CDR3 reads TGTGCCAGCAGTTATTCTCGACCACTAGACAATGAGCAGTTCTTC. Translating it yields CASSYSRPLDNEQFF.

The gene calls are TRBV6-5 and TRBJ1-3; a weak D match, TRBD1 (6 bases). Germline assignment: CDR1 MNHEY and CDR2 SVGAGI. This CDR3 comprises 14 residues. V lost 7 bases, J lost 1 base, and 11 bases lay in between. Written as DNA, the CDR3 is TGTGCCAGCAAGGTACAGGGATCTGGAAACACCATATATTTT. Translating it yields CASKVQGSGNTIYF.